The source of this T cell receptor (beta chain) is a study of CD8 T cells in ankylosing spondylitis. As the method for making TCR beta libraries, quantitative 5'-RACE with molecular barcodes was used. TCRdb re-analysed the 5' RACE reads in MiXCR, keeping a single row per CDR3 protein. The sample consists of 36,000 or so distinct CDR3 sequences, 5.5% to 7.5% of them appearing once. Study-wide results and limits: A motif of eight highly homologous TCR beta variants was seen as apparently characteristic of ankylosing spondylitis blood. Reportedly, disease-linked clones are significantly enriched in ankylosing spondylitis patients' matched synovial fluid. Past research had described some motif variants in reactive arthritis synovial fluid and blood.

The CDR3 covers 18 residues. Germline CDR1 and CDR2: MNHEY and SVGAGI. V gave up 5 bases and J gave up 2 bases, with 22 bases separating them. This clonotype has a count of ten or more. Its antigen is undetermined. The chain combines TRBV6-5 with TRBJ1-5; D is unclear. This TCR was sampled from a male donor with ankylosing spondylitis or in good health (not recorded which). The sequenced sample consisted of blood, either unsorted or a sorted T cell fraction (not recorded which). The CDR3 nucleotides are TGTGCCAGCAGTCCTCGACATTTGGGTTGGTCAGGCAATCAGCCCCAGCATTTT. Translating it yields CASSPRHLGWSGNQPQHF.